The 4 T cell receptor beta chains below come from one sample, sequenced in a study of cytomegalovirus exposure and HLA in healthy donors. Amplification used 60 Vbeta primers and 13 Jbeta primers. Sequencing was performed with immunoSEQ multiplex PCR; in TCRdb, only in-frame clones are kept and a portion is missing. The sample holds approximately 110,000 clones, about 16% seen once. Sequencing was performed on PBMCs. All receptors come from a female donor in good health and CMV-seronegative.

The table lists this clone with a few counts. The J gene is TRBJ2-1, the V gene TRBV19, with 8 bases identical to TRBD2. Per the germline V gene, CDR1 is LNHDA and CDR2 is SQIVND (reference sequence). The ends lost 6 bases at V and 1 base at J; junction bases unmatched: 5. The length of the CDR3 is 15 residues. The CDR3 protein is CASRTGTRSYNEQFF. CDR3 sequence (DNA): TGTGCCAGTAGAACCGGGACTAGGTCCTACAATGAGCAGTTCTTC.

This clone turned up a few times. The CDR3 DNA follows: TGCGCCAGCAGCCAAGGCGCGGAGGGAGTCTATGGCTACACCTTC. The encoded protein is CASSQGAEGVYGYTF. This chain uses TRBV4-1 with TRBJ1-2, with D unresolved. This CDR3 contains 15 residues. The V end lost 1 base, the J end lost 4 bases, and 13 bases lay between the germline ends. Germline loops: CDR1 MGHRA, CDR2 YSYEKL.

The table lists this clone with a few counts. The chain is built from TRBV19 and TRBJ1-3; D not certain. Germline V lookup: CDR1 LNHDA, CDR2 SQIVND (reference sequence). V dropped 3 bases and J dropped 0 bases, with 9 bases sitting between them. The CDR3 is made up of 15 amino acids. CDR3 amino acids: CASSISGSSGNTIYF. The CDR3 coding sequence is TGTGCCAGTAGTATTTCGGGTTCCTCTGGAAACACCATATATTTT.

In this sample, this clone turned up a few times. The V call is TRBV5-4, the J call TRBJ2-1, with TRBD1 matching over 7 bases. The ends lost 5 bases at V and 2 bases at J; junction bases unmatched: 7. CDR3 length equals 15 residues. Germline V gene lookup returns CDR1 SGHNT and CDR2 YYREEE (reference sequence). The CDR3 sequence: CASRADRATYNEQFF. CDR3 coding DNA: TGTGCCAGCAGGGCTGACAGGGCAACCTACAATGAGCAGTTCTTC.